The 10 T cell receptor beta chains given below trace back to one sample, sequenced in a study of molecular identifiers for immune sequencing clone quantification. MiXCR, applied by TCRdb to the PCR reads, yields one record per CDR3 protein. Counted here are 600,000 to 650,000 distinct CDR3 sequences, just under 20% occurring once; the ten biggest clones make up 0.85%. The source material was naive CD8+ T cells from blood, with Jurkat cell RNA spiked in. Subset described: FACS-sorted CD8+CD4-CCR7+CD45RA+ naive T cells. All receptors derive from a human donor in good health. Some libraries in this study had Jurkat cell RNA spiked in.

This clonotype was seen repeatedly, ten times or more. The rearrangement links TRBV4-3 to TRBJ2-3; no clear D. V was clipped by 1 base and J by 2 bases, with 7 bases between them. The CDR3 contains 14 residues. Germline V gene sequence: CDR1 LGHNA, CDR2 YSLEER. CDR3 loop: CASSQGAFTDTQYF. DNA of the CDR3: TGCGCCAGCAGCCAAGGAGCCTTCACAGATACGCAGTATTTT.

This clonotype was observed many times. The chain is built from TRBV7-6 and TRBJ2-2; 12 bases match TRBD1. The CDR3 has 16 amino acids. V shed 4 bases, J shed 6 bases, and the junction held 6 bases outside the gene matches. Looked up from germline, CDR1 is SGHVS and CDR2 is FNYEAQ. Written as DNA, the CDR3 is TGTGCCAGCAGCTCCTCCGGGACAGGGGGCCCCGGGGAGCTGTTTTTT. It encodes CASSSSGTGGPGELFF.

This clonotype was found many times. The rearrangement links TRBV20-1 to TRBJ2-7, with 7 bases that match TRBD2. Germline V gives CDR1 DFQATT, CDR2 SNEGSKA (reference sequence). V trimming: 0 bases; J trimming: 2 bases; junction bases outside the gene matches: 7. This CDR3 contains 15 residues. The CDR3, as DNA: TGCAGTGCTAGAGACCGGGCTAGCGGCACCTACGAGCAGTACTTC. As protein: CSARDRASGTYEQYF.

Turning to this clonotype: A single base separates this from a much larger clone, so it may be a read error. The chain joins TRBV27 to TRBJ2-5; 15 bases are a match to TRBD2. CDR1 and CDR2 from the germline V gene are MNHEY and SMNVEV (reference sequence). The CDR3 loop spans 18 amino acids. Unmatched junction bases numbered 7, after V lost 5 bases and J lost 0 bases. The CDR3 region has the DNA TGTGCCAGCAGTCCGGGGACTAGCGGGGGGTATCACCAAGAGACCCAGTACTTC. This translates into CASSPGTSGGYHQETQYF.

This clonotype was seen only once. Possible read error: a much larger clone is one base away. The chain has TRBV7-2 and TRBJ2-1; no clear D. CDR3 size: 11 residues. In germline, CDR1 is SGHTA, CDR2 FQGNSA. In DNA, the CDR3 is TGTGCCAGCAGCTACGTCAATGAGCAGCTCTTC. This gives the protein CASSYVNEQLF.

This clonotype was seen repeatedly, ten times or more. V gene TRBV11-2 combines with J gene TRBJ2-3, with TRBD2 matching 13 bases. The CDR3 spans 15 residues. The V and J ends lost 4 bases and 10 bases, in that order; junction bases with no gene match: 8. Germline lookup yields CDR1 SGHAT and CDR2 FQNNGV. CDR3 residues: CASSSGLAGLEAQYF. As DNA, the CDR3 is TGTGCCAGCAGCTCGGGACTAGCGGGACTAGAAGCGCAGTATTTT.

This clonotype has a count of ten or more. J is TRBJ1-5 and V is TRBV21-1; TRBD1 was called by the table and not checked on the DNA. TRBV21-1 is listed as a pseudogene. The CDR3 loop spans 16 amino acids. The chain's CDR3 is CASSLPHRGQGQPQHF. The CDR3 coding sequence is TGTGCCAGCAGCCTCCCCCACAGGGGGCAGGGTCAGCCCCAGCATTTT.

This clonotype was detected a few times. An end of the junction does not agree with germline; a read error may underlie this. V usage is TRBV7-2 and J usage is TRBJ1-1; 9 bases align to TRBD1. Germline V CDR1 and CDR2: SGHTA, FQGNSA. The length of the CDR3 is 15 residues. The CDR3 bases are TGTGCCAGCAGCGTAATTACAGGGGGCAGCGCTGAAGCTTCCTTT. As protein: CASSVITGGSAEASF.

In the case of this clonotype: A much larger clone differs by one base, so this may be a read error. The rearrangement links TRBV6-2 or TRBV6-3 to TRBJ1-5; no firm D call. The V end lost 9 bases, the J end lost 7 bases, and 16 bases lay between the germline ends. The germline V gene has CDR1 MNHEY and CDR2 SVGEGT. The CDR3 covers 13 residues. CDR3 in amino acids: CASTPAFPQPQHF. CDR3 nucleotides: TGTGCCAGTACTCCGGCCTTTCCCCAGCCCCAGCATTTT.

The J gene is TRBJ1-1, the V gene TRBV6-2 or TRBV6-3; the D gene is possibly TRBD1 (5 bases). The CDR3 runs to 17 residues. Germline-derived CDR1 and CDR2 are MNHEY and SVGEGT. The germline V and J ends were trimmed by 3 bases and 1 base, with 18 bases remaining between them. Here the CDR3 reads CASSYHFLTTGNTEAFF. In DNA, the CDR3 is TGTGCCAGCAGTTATCACTTCTTGACTACAGGGAACACTGAAGCTTTCTTT.